Presented here are 32 T cell receptor beta chains from one specimen sequenced in a study of cytomegalovirus exposure and HLA in healthy donors. TCRdb's table, derived via immunoSEQ multiplex PCR, lists solely in-frame clones and lacks some. The sample consists of 150,000 to 200,000 clones, approximately 86% of them appearing once. Input material: PBMCs. The receptors stem from a woman aged 18-29 years in good health and CMV-seronegative.

This sequence joins TRBV27 and TRBJ2-7; 7 bases fit TRBD1. Trimming at V came to 6 bases and at J to 2 bases, leaving 13 bases not matched to a gene. The length of the CDR3 is 16 residues. Germline-derived CDR1 and CDR2 are MNHEY and SMNVEV (reference sequence). CDR3 in DNA: TGTGCCAGCAGCCCGAGGGACAGCATTACTCCCTACGAGCAGTACTTC. It specifies CASSPRDSITPYEQYF.

The rearrangement uses TRBV5-4 and TRBJ2-7; D is unresolved. Germline V lookup: CDR1 SGHNT, CDR2 YYREEE (reference sequence). V lost 2 bases, J lost 1 base, and 16 bases lay in between. The CDR3 spans 16 residues. CDR3 bases: TGTGCCAGCAGCTTCGGCGGCAGACGTTCGTCCTACGAGCAGTACTTC. This encodes CASSFGGRRSSYEQYF.

The J gene is TRBJ1-1, the V gene TRBV5-1, with no clear D. Trimming cost V 6 bases and J 7 bases, with 10 bases left between them. The germline gives CDR1 SGHRS, CDR2 YFSETQ. This CDR3 is built from 11 residues. CDR3 bases: TGCGCCAGCAAAATCGGTAATGAAGCTTTCTTT. Its translation is CASKIGNEAFF.

The chain recombines TRBV6-6 with TRBJ1-4, with TRBD1 matching over 9 bases. The V gene's germline CDR1 is MNHNY and CDR2 SVGAGI (reference sequence). This CDR3 is built from 16 residues. Unmatched junction bases numbered 4, after V lost 2 bases and J lost 3 bases. The CDR3 DNA reads TGTGCCAGCAGTTACCAGCGACAGGGGGCTAATGAAAAACTGTTTTTT. This codes for CASSYQRQGANEKLFF.

With respect to this clone: Different DNA sequences within this sample yield the same CDR3. The chain recombines TRBV4-1 with TRBJ2-1, with TRBD2 as a possible D gene (5 bases). V shed 3 bases and J shed 0 bases, with 12 bases lying between them. The CDR3 runs to 16 residues. From germline, CDR1 is MGHRA and CDR2 YSYEKL. CDR3 coding DNA: TGCGCCAGCAGCCAGGTGGACTTAGTCTCCTACAATGAGCAGTTCTTC. Residues: CASSQVDLVSYNEQFF.

This sequence joins TRBV27 and TRBJ1-2; 8 bases fit TRBD1. This CDR3 contains 15 residues. The V gene end was trimmed by 6 bases and the J gene end by 5 bases; junction bases not matched to a gene: 11. Germline V gives CDR1 MNHEY, CDR2 SMNVEV (reference sequence). The CDR3 DNA follows: TGTGCCAGCAGCCCGACAGGGGCCGAAACATATGGCTACACCTTC. The encoded protein is CASSPTGAETYGYTF.

J is TRBJ2-1 and V is TRBV10-2; 11 nucleotides match TRBD2. The CDR3 is 17 amino acids. Germline values: CDR1 WSHSY, CDR2 SAAADI. V dropped 0 bases and J dropped 4; count of bases not matched to a gene: 5. In nucleotides, the CDR3 is TGCGCCAGCAGTGAGTCACAGGGACTAGCGGTTTACAATGAGCAGTTCTTC. Its translation is CASSESQGLAVYNEQFF.

This clone was found a few times. V usage is TRBV4-2 and J usage is TRBJ1-2; 8 bases are shared with TRBD1. Germline CDR1 is LGHNA and CDR2 is YNFKEQ. The CDR3 totals 15 residues. V lost 0 bases, J lost 8 bases, and 8 bases stayed unmatched. CDR3 protein: CASSQDSQGAGGYTF. The DNA of the CDR3 is TGTGCCAGCAGCCAAGATTCGCAGGGGGCAGGGGGCTACACCTTC.

This clone was recorded once. The rearrangement links TRBV7-3 to TRBJ1-3; the D is unclear. Germline V gives CDR1 SGHTA, CDR2 FQGTGA. Trimming took 4 bases from V and 2 from J, leaving 15 bases between them. The CDR3 contains 16 residues. CDR3 loop: CASSSHILGPGNTIYF. The CDR3 DNA reads as TGTGCCAGCAGCTCCCACATCTTGGGCCCTGGAAACACCATATATTTT.

The chain recombines TRBV5-5 with TRBJ1-2; D unresolved. CDR1 and CDR2 from the germline V gene are SGHKS and YYEKEE (reference sequence). With 0 bases removed from V and 5 bases from J, the gap between germline ends came to 8 bases. The CDR3 has 13 amino acids. CDR3 region: CASSLEGGYGYTF. For the CDR3, the DNA is TGTGCCAGCAGCTTGGAAGGAGGATATGGCTACACCTTC.

The chain joins TRBV12-5 to TRBJ1-3; the D is unclear. V gave up 4 bases and J gave up 0 bases, with 13 bases separating them. The germline V gene has CDR1 LGHNT and CDR2 FRNRAP. The CDR3 sequence is 16 residues long. The CDR3 DNA reads TGTGCTAGTGGTTCCTGGCCCACGAACTCTGGAAACACCATATATTTT. This codes for CASGSWPTNSGNTIYF.

V is TRBV5-6 and J is TRBJ1-5; the D is unclear. V shed 0 bases and J shed 1 base, with 8 bases lying between them. The V gene's germline CDR1 is SGHDT and CDR2 YYEEEE. The CDR3 covers 15 residues. The DNA of the CDR3 is TGTGCCAGCAGCTTGGGTGGCACAAGCAATCAGCCCCAGCATTTT. The encoded protein is CASSLGGTSNQPQHF.

The chain combines TRBV5-1 with TRBJ2-1; D remains unclear. This CDR3 contains 16 residues. V dropped 7 bases and J dropped 4 bases, with 21 bases sitting between them. The V gene's germline CDR1 is SGHRS and CDR2 YFSETQ. CDR3 in DNA: TGCGCCAGCTCCAATGCTCACGTAGGCGGATACAATGAGCAGTTCTTC. Translation gives CASSNAHVGGYNEQFF.

The chain uses TRBV5-1 and TRBJ2-5, with 7 nucleotides matching TRBD1. V shed 4 bases, J shed 2 bases, and the junction held 5 bases outside the gene matches. Germline CDR1 reads SGHRS; CDR2 reads YFSETQ. The CDR3 sequence is 14 residues long. The CDR3: CASSAGTAQETQYF. CDR3 coding DNA: TGCGCCAGCAGCGCCGGGACAGCTCAAGAGACCCAGTACTTC.

J is TRBJ1-4 and V is TRBV7-9; TRBD1 aligns across 7 bases. Trimming cost V 3 bases and J 3 bases; bases outside gene matches: 4. The CDR3 is 15 amino acids. Per germline, CDR1 SEHNR and CDR2 FQNEAQ (reference sequence). CDR3 residues: CASSFGGQANEKLFF. The CDR3 coding sequence is TGTGCCAGCAGCTTTGGAGGACAGGCTAATGAAAAACTGTTTTTT. Variable domain in full (rest from reference TRBV7-9 and TRBJ1-4): DTGVSQNPRHKITKRGQNVTFRCDPISEHNRLYWYRQTLGQGPEFLTYFQNEAQLEKSRLLSDRFSAERPKGSFSTLEIQRTEQGDSAMYLCASSFGGQANEKLFFGSGTQLSVL.

This rearrangement joins TRBV7-8 to TRBJ2-7, with a weak D call TRBD2 (6 bases). The V gene lost 3 bases and the J gene lost 3 bases, with 18 bases spanning the gap. Looked up from germline, CDR1 is SGHVS and CDR2 is FQNEAQ. The CDR3 runs to 16 residues. In DNA, the CDR3 is TGTGCCAGCAGCTTCTCCCCTGATGTTAGCGGCTACGAGCAGTACTTC. Translating it yields CASSFSPDVSGYEQYF.

The genes are TRBV6-6 and TRBJ2-7; a weak D match, TRBD1 (6 bases). Trimming stripped 1 base from V and 4 bases from J, with 8 bases between. The CDR3 is 13 residues long. CDR1 and CDR2 (germline): MNHNY, SVGAGI (reference sequence). DNA for the CDR3: TGTGCCAGCAGTTACTATACAGGGTACGAGCAGTACTTC. Its protein product is CASSYYTGYEQYF.

This chain links TRBV28 with TRBJ2-4, with TRBD1 matching 10 bases. J gave up 4 bases and V 4 bases, and 10 bases lay outside the gene matches. CDR3 length equals 17 residues. Germline CDR1 MDHEN, CDR2 SYDVKM. The CDR3 sequence is CASSSRQGAGEKNIQYF. The DNA of the CDR3 is TGTGCCAGCAGTTCCCGACAGGGGGCGGGGGAAAAAAACATTCAGTACTTC.

The chain carries TRBV5-1 and TRBJ2-7; D is perhaps TRBD2 (6 bases). The CDR3 runs to 16 residues. Trimming removed 0 bases from V and 0 bases from J, with 13 bases in between. Per germline, CDR1 SGHRS and CDR2 YFSETQ. The CDR3 sequence: CASSLVPGLNSYEQYF. CDR3 DNA sequence: TGCGCCAGCAGCTTGGTCCCGGGACTGAACTCCTACGAGCAGTACTTC.

This chain joins TRBV6-6 and TRBJ2-5; no definite D call. V lost 2 bases, J lost 1 base, and 8 bases lay in between. The V gene's germline CDR1 is MNHNY and CDR2 SVGAGI (reference sequence). There are 14 residues in the CDR3. The CDR3 is CASSYPGGQETQYF. DNA for the CDR3: TGTGCCAGCAGTTACCCTGGCGGCCAAGAGACCCAGTACTTC.

The chain links TRBV6-1 to TRBJ2-5; 7 positions match TRBD2. Germline trimming cut 4 bases from V and 9 bases from J; bases unmatched to any gene: 2. Germline V CDR1 and CDR2: MNHNS, SASEGT. The CDR3 is made up of 11 amino acids. CDR3 amino acids: CASSGRGAQYF. In DNA, the CDR3 is TGTGCCAGCAGTGGCCGGGGGGCCCAGTACTTC.

In its sample, this clone was seen a few times. This sequence joins TRBV19 and TRBJ1-2; 7 nucleotides agree with TRBD1. Germline V gene sequence: CDR1 LNHDA, CDR2 SQIVND (reference sequence). The length of the CDR3 is 13 residues. V trimming: 7 bases; J trimming: 9 bases; junction bases outside the gene matches: 11. The CDR3 region has the DNA TGTGCCAGTAAACTGGGGACAGCCATAAGCTACACCTTC. Translating it yields CASKLGTAISYTF. Drawing the rest from reference TRBV19 and TRBJ1-2, the complete variable domain is DGGITQSPKYLFRKEGQNVTLSCEQNLNHDAMYWYRQDPGQGLRLIYYSQIVNDFQKGDIAEGYSVSREKKESFPLTVTSAQKNPTAFYLCASKLGTAISYTFGSGTRLTVV.

The V and J genes are TRBV5-4 and TRBJ1-1, with a tentative D call TRBD1 (6 bases). Germline V CDR1 and CDR2: SGHNT, YYREEE (reference sequence). The CDR3 is made up of 15 amino acids. The ends were cut back, 7 bases at V and 6 bases at J, with 22 bases in the middle. The CDR3 DNA reads TGTGCCAGCCCCTCCTTTTATGGACAGTCAGCTGAAGCTTTCTTT. It is translated as CASPSFYGQSAEAFF.

The chain is built from TRBV11-2 and TRBJ1-5; the match to TRBD1 covers 8 bases. The CDR3 extends over 18 amino acids. J was trimmed by 1 base and V by 1 base; bases with no gene match: 9. Germline CDR1 SGHAT, CDR2 FQNNGV. In DNA, the CDR3 is TGTGCCAGCAGCTTAGCGGGGACAGGACGTCGGAGCAATCAGCCCCAGCATTTT. Protein product: CASSLAGTGRRSNQPQHF.

A few counts support this clone. The rearrangement uses TRBV4-1 and TRBJ2-7, with 7 nucleotides matching TRBD1. CDR1 and CDR2 from the germline V gene are MGHRA and YSYEKL. V shed 2 bases and J 6 bases; nucleotides not matched to a gene: 1. This CDR3 spans 12 amino acids. The CDR3 protein is CASSQTGAEQYF. For the CDR3, the DNA is TGCGCCAGCAGCCAAACAGGGGCCGAGCAGTACTTC.

There are a few counts of this clone. The chain joins TRBV4-2 to TRBJ1-6, with 8 bases aligning to TRBD1. V was clipped by 0 bases and J by 6 bases; unmatched bases: 4. The CDR3 has 16 amino acids. The germline V gene encodes CDR1 LGHNA and CDR2 YNFKEQ. CDR3 sequence: CASSQETGQGNSPLHF. CDR3 DNA: TGTGCCAGCAGCCAAGAAACCGGACAGGGTAATTCACCCCTCCACTTT.

The chain combines TRBV7-9 with TRBJ2-2; D not resolved. The CDR3 contains 14 residues. CDR1 and CDR2 from the germline V gene are SEHNR and FQNEAQ (reference sequence). V was pared by 0 bases and J by 9 bases, with 11 bases between. In nucleotides, the CDR3 is TGTGCCAGCAGCTTAGCGCCAGATCACCGGGAGCTGTTTTTT. Translated, it gives CASSLAPDHRELFF.

The genes are TRBV7-9 and TRBJ2-1; the match to TRBD2 covers 7 bases. Germline CDR1 and CDR2: SEHNR and FQNEAQ (reference sequence). The CDR3 consists of 17 residues. The V and J ends lost 7 bases and 0 bases, in that order; junction bases with no gene match: 12. CDR3 protein: CASIEPPERGSYNEQFF. The CDR3 DNA reads TGTGCCAGCATCGAACCCCCGGAGCGGGGCTCCTACAATGAGCAGTTCTTC.

This clone was seen a handful of times. The gene calls are TRBV27 and TRBJ2-1, with 11 bases that match TRBD2. Germline CDR1 reads MNHEY; CDR2 reads SMNVEV (reference sequence). The CDR3 loop spans 16 amino acids. The V segment lost 3 bases and the J segment 6 bases; nucleotides outside the gene matches: 7. CDR3 in amino acids: CASSFYSGGAINEQFF. CDR3 nucleotide sequence: TGTGCCAGCAGTTTTTATAGCGGGGGGGCCATCAATGAGCAGTTCTTC.

V and J are TRBV27 and TRBJ1-1; D ambiguous. This CDR3 has 17 residues. Deletions cut 5 bases from V and 0 bases from J, with 19 bases between. Per germline, CDR1 MNHEY and CDR2 SMNVEV (reference sequence). The CDR3 sequence is CASSTRAWPALNTEAFF. CDR3 bases: TGTGCCAGCAGTACGCGGGCCTGGCCGGCTTTGAACACTGAAGCTTTCTTT.

This chain uses TRBV20-1 with TRBJ2-5; TRBD1 matches 8 bases. The CDR3 is 11 residues long. The J segment lost 5 bases and the V segment lost 8 bases, leaving 4 bases of the junction unmatched. The V gene's germline CDR1 is DFQATT and CDR2 SNEGSKA (reference sequence). The CDR3 DNA reads as TGCAGTTTGGCAGGGGGCGAGACCCAGTACTTC. Translated: CSLAGGETQYF.

The gene calls are TRBV9 and TRBJ2-3; the D gene is possibly TRBD2 (5 bases). Germline V gene lookup returns CDR1 SGDLS and CDR2 YYNGEE. This CDR3 region has 16 residues. With 0 bases removed from V and 3 bases from J, the gap between germline ends came to 14 bases. DNA for the CDR3: TGTGCCAGCAGCGTAGGGACGCTGGAGGTGACAGATACGCAGTATTTT. Amino acids: CASSVGTLEVTDTQYF.